One sample yielded the 22 T cell receptor beta chains listed below, sequenced in a study of shared clonotypes between healthy human individuals. Assay used: immunoSEQ multiplex PCR; TCRdb lists only in-frame clones, some missing. This sample has under 1,900,000 clones, with approximately 98.5% found just once. The material sequenced was naive CD4+ T cells sorted from blood. Subset denoted: CD45RA+ positively selected. Source of these receptors: a young man in good health.

Details on this clone: This sample also contains other DNA sequences that code for the same CDR3. V and J are TRBV5-1 and TRBJ2-5; 9 positions agree with TRBD2. Germline CDR1 and CDR2: SGHRS and YFSETQ. V gave up 0 bases and J gave up 2 bases; unmatched junction bases: 8. The length of the CDR3 is 17 residues. The CDR3: CASSLGGLAGPQETQYF. CDR3 DNA sequence: TGCGCCAGCAGCTTGGGGGGGCTAGCGGGACCACAAGAGACCCAGTACTTC.

The rearrangement links TRBV5-1 to TRBJ2-7; 8 nucleotides match TRBD1. CDR3 length: 19 residues. Germline V gives CDR1 SGHRS, CDR2 YFSETQ. J lost 3 bases, V lost 2 bases, and 19 bases had no gene match. CDR3 coding DNA: TGCGCCAGCAGCTTCGGGGACAGGAAAAACCGCCGGCCTATCTACGAGCAGTACTTC. It is translated as CASSFGDRKNRRPIYEQYF.

This chain links TRBV7-9 with TRBJ2-3, with TRBD1 matching over 8 bases. The CDR3 loop spans 17 amino acids. J gave up 5 bases and V 2 bases, and 12 bases lay outside the gene matches. From germline, CDR1 is SEHNR and CDR2 FQNEAQ (reference sequence). CDR3 in DNA: TGTGCCAGCAGCTTACTACCGACAGGGGCGAGGGGAGATACGCAGTATTTT. It is translated as CASSLLPTGARGDTQYF.

The CDR3 DNA is TGTGCCAGCAGCTTTTTTGGGGAATCCAATGAGCAGTTCTTC. Translated: CASSFFGESNEQFF. The genes are TRBV7-9 and TRBJ2-1; D not certain. Trimming shortened V by 3 bases and J by 6 bases, and 12 bases separated the two germline ends. CDR1 is SEHNR and CDR2 is FQNEAQ in the germline V gene (reference sequence). The CDR3 totals 14 residues.

The chain carries TRBV27 and TRBJ2-5; D not resolved. The CDR3 has 14 amino acids. Trimming stripped 4 bases from V and 2 bases from J, with 11 bases between. CDR1 and CDR2 from the germline V gene are MNHEY and SMNVEV (reference sequence). The CDR3 DNA reads as TGTGCCAGCAGTTCAATCAATCGACAAGAGACCCAGTACTTC. This translates into CASSSINRQETQYF.

The chain carries TRBV18 and TRBJ2-5; D perhaps matches TRBD2 (5 bases). Germline CDR1 and CDR2: KGHSH and LQKENI. The CDR3 runs 15 residues. The V end lost 2 bases, the J end lost 5 bases, and 15 bases lay between the germline ends. The CDR3 sequence is CASSPTGPTGETQYF. For the CDR3, the DNA is TGTGCCAGCTCACCAACCGGGCCTACGGGGGAGACCCAGTACTTC.

The chain uses TRBV6-5 and TRBJ2-3, with D unclear. CDR1 MNHEY and CDR2 SVGAGI come from the germline V gene. The CDR3 consists of 12 residues. V lost 6 bases to trimming and J lost 4 bases, with 8 bases between them. Written as DNA, the CDR3 is TGTGCCAGCAGCGCACGACCAGATACGCAGTATTTT. This sequence encodes CASSARPDTQYF.

The chain carries TRBV29-1 and TRBJ1-4; 11 nucleotides match TRBD1. Germline trimming cut 5 bases from V and 6 bases from J; bases unmatched to any gene: 2. CDR3 length equals 13 residues. In germline, CDR1 is SQVTM, CDR2 ANQGSEA. Here the CDR3 reads CSVSGQGDEKLFF. CDR3 coding DNA: TGCAGCGTTTCGGGACAGGGGGATGAAAAACTGTTTTTT.

This clone was picked up one time. The chain is built from TRBV28 and TRBJ2-4; a possible D gene is TRBD1 (5 bases). Trimming cost V 2 bases and J 9 bases, with 11 bases left between them. The CDR3 length is 13 residues. Germline V CDR1 and CDR2: MDHEN, SYDVKM. The CDR3 protein is CASSLPRVAIQYF. Written as DNA, the CDR3 is TGTGCCAGCAGTTTACCCAGGGTAGCCATTCAGTACTTC.

The rearrangement links TRBV7-9 to TRBJ2-7, with 9 bases lining up with TRBD2. Germline V gene lookup returns CDR1 SEHNR and CDR2 FQNEAQ (reference sequence). This CDR3 spans 17 amino acids. Trimming at V came to 1 base and at J to 0 bases, leaving 7 bases not matched to a gene. CDR3 amino acids: CASSLVQSSGISYEQYF. DNA of the CDR3: TGTGCCAGCAGCTTAGTCCAGTCTAGCGGGATCTCCTACGAGCAGTACTTC.

This chain joins TRBV15 and TRBJ2-3; 10 nucleotides match TRBD1. Germline V gives CDR1 LNHNV, CDR2 YYDKDF (reference sequence). The CDR3 has 21 amino acids. The V and J ends lost 2 bases and 2 bases, in that order; junction bases with no gene match: 19. CDR3 in amino acids: CATSRWDRGRLNPSVTDTQYF. CDR3 sequence (DNA): TGTGCCACCAGCAGATGGGACAGGGGTCGTTTAAACCCCTCTGTCACAGATACGCAGTATTTT.

V and J are TRBV18 and TRBJ2-5; D call uncertain. The ends were cut back, 3 bases at V and 0 bases at J, with 8 bases in the middle. Germline V gene lookup returns CDR1 KGHSH and CDR2 LQKENI. CDR3 length equals 14 residues. The chain's CDR3 is CASSPTVNQETQYF. CDR3 coding DNA: TGTGCCAGCTCACCCACAGTGAACCAAGAGACCCAGTACTTC.

The chain employs TRBV2 and TRBJ2-4; tentatively, D is TRBD2 (5 bases). The V gene lost 4 bases and the J gene lost 6 bases, with 16 bases spanning the gap. Germline V gene sequence: CDR1 SNHLY, CDR2 FYNNEI. CDR3 length: 15 amino acids. Written as DNA, the CDR3 is TGTGCCAGCAGTGGGGGAGCCCTTGGTTTAAACATTCAGTACTTC. As protein: CASSGGALGLNIQYF.

The J gene is TRBJ2-3, the V gene TRBV7-9; 14 nucleotides align to TRBD2. This CDR3 comprises 18 residues. V shed 8 bases, J shed 3 bases, and the junction held 13 bases outside the gene matches. In germline, CDR1 is SEHNR, CDR2 FQNEAQ (reference sequence). The CDR3 coding sequence is TGTGCCAGCGGGGACAGAAGACTAGCGGGAGGGAAAACAGATACGCAGTATTTT. Encoded protein: CASGDRRLAGGKTDTQYF.

The chain uses TRBV7-3 and TRBJ2-3; 16 nucleotides agree with TRBD2. The CDR3 extends over 16 amino acids. Germline CDR1 SGHTA, CDR2 FQGTGA. J gave up 3 bases and V 5 bases, and 2 bases lay outside the gene matches. DNA of the CDR3: TGTGCCAGCAGCCAGGGACTAGCGGGAGGGACAGATACGCAGTATTTT. It encodes CASSQGLAGGTDTQYF.

This chain connects TRBV19 to TRBJ1-5; 9 bases fit TRBD1. CDR1 is LNHDA, CDR2 SQIVND, per germline (reference sequence). The CDR3 covers 16 residues. The ends lost 1 base at V and 3 bases at J; junction bases unmatched: 4. CDR3 nucleotides: TGTGCCAGTAGTATAGGTGACAGGGGGTACAATCAGCCCCAGCATTTT. Translation: CASSIGDRGYNQPQHF.

The CDR3 sequence: CASSIFGDRDEGQPQHF. The CDR3, as DNA: TGTGCCAGTAGTATCTTTGGGGACAGGGATGAAGGGCAGCCCCAGCATTTT. The V call is TRBV19, the J call TRBJ1-5, with 9 bases that match TRBD1. Germline V gene lookup returns CDR1 LNHDA and CDR2 SQIVND (reference sequence). The length of the CDR3 is 17 residues. The trim removed 3 bases at V and 7 bases at J, leaving 13 bases unmatched.

The V and J genes are TRBV5-6 and TRBJ2-7; D call uncertain. Germline CDR1 reads SGHDT; CDR2 reads YYEEEE. This CDR3 is 13 amino acids long. The germline V and J ends were trimmed by 0 bases and 6 bases, with 10 bases remaining between them. CDR3 loop: CASSLAGGPEQYF. Here the CDR3 DNA reads TGTGCCAGCAGCTTGGCCGGTGGTCCCGAGCAGTACTTC.

The chain uses TRBV4-1 and TRBJ2-7; D gene unclear. CDR1 and CDR2 (germline): MGHRA, YSYEKL. This CDR3 has 15 residues. V lost 1 base to trimming and J lost 3 bases, with 13 bases between them. DNA of the CDR3: TGCGCCAGCAGCCAAGGACCTTTTCCCCTCTACGAGCAGTACTTC. It yields the protein CASSQGPFPLYEQYF.

This sequence joins TRBV5-1 and TRBJ2-5; TRBD1 agrees at 7 bases. The germline gives CDR1 SGHRS, CDR2 YFSETQ. The CDR3 totals 15 residues. V was pared by 4 bases and J by 2 bases, with 8 bases of the junction left unmatched. Here the CDR3 DNA reads TGCGCCAGCAGCCCGGACGGGACAGTACAAGAGACCCAGTACTTC. It translates to CASSPDGTVQETQYF.

As to this clone: The same CDR3 arises from other DNA sequences in this sample as well. V gene TRBV7-9 combines with J gene TRBJ2-5; no clear D. Germline CDR1 and CDR2: SEHNR and FQNEAQ (reference sequence). This CDR3 has 14 residues. Trimming shortened V by 5 bases and J by 0 bases, and 10 bases separated the two germline ends. The CDR3: CASSLGSYQETQYF. The DNA of the CDR3 is TGTGCCAGCAGCCTCGGGTCGTACCAAGAGACCCAGTACTTC. The variable domain in full, with the rest retrieved from reference TRBV7-9 and TRBJ2-5, is DTGVSQNPRHKITKRGQNVTFRCDPISEHNRLYWYRQTLGQGPEFLTYFQNEAQLEKSRLLSDRFSAERPKGSFSTLEIQRTEQGDSAMYLCASSLGSYQETQYFGPGTRLLVL.

V and J are TRBV7-2 and TRBJ2-7; D possibly corresponds to TRBD2 (6 bases). The CDR3 is 15 amino acids. Germline loops: CDR1 SGHTA, CDR2 FQGNSA. Trimming removed 2 bases from V and 1 base from J, with 12 bases in between. This chain's CDR3 is CASSLRRGASYEQYF. The CDR3, as DNA: TGTGCCAGCAGCTTAAGACGCGGGGCATCCTACGAGCAGTACTTC.